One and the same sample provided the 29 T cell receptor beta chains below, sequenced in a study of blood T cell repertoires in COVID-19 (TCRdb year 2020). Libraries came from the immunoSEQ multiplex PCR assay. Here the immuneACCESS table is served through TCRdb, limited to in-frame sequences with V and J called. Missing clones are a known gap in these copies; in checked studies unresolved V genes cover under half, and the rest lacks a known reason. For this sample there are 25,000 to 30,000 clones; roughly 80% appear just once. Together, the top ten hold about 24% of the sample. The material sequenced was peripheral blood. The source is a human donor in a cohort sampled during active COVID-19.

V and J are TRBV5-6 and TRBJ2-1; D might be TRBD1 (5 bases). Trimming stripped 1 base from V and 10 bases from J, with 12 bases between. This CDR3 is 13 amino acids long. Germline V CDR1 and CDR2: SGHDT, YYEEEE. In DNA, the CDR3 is TGTGCCAGCAGCTTGTTGGGGCAGGTCGAGCAGTTCTTC. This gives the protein CASSLLGQVEQFF.

The DNA for the CDR3 is TGTGCCAGCAAAAGGGGACAGGGGTCGGGCTATGGCTACACCTTC. Translated: CASKRGQGSGYGYTF. V is TRBV6-5 and J is TRBJ1-2; 10 bases agree with TRBD1. Germline lookup yields CDR1 MNHEY and CDR2 SVGAGI. This CDR3 region has 15 residues. V was pared by 7 bases and J by 4 bases, with 9 bases of the junction left unmatched.

CDR3 protein: CAWSVQEGYYGYTF. In DNA form, the CDR3 reads TGTGCCTGGAGTGTACAAGAGGGCTACTATGGCTACACCTTC. This sequence joins TRBV30 and TRBJ1-2; D not certain. Germline CDR1 reads GTSNPN; CDR2 reads SVGIG (reference sequence). Trimming left V 0 bases short and J 3 bases short, with 11 bases between. This CDR3 has 14 residues.

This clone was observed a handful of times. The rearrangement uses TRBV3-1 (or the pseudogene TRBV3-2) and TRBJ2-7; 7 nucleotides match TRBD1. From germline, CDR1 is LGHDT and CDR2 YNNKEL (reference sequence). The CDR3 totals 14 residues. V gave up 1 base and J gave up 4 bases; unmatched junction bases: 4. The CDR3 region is CASSQGHRGYEQYF. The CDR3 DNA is TGTGCCAGCAGCCAAGGACACAGGGGATACGAGCAGTACTTC.

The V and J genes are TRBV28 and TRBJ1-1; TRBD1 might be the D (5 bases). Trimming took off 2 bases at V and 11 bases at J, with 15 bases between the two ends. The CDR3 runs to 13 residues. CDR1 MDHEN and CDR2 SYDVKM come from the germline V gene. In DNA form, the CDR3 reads TGTGCCAGCAGTTTACGAGGTGACAGTCGCGCTTTCTTT. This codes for CASSLRGDSRAFF.

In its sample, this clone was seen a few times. The CDR3 sequence: CASSQDRAGAGANVLTF. Written as DNA, the CDR3 is TGTGCCAGCAGCCAAGATCGGGCGGGGGCTGGGGCCAACGTCCTGACTTTC. This chain connects TRBV3-1 (or the pseudogene TRBV3-2) to TRBJ2-6; 7 nucleotides line up with TRBD2. The V gene's germline CDR1 is LGHDT and CDR2 YNNKEL (reference sequence). J was trimmed by 2 bases and V by 0 bases; bases with no gene match: 4. CDR3 length: 17 residues.

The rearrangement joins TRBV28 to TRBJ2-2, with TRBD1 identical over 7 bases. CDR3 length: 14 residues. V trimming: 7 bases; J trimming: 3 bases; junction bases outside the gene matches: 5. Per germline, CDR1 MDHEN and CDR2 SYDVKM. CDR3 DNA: TGTGCCAGCACGGAGACAGGGTACACCGGGGAGCTGTTTTTT. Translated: CASTETGYTGELFF. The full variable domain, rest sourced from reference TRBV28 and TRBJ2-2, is DVKVTQSSRYLVKRTGEKVFLECVQDMDHENMFWYRQDPGLGLRLIYFSYDVKMKEKGDIPEGYSVSREKKERFSLILESASTNQTSMYLCASTETGYTGELFFGEGSRLTVL.

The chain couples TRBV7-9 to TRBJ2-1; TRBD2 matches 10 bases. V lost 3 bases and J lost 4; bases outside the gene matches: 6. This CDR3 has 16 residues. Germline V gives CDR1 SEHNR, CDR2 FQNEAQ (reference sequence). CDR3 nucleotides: TGTGCCAGCAGCTTTGTAGGACTAGCGGAATACAATGAGCAGTTCTTC. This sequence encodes CASSFVGLAEYNEQFF.

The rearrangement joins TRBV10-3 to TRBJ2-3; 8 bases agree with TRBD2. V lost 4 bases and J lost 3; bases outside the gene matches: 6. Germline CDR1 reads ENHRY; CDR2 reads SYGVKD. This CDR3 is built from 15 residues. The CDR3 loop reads CAISGSAGATDTQYF. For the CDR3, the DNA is TGTGCCATCAGTGGGTCAGCGGGGGCAACAGATACGCAGTATTTT.

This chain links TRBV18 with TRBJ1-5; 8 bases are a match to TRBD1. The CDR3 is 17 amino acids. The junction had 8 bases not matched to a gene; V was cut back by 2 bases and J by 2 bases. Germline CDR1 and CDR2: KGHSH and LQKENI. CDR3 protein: CASSPNQGARGNQPQHF. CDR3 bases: TGTGCCAGCTCACCAAACCAGGGGGCGCGGGGCAATCAGCCCCAGCATTTT.

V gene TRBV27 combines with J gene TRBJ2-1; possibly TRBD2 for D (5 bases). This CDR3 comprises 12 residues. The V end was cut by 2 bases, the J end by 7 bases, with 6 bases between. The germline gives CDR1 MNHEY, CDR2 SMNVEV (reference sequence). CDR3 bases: TGTGCCAGCAGTTTAGGCGGGAATGAGCAGTTCTTC. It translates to CASSLGGNEQFF.

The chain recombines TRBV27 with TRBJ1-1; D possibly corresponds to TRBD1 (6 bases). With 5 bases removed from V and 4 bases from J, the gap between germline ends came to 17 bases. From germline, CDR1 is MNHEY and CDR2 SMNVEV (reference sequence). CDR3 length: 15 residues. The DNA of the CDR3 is TGTGCCAGCAGTCCGTGGGGGGGCAGAGGCACTGAAGCTTTCTTT. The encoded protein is CASSPWGGRGTEAFF.

The CDR3: CASSLSSSGSYSYNEQFF. The CDR3 coding sequence is TGTGCCAGCAGCTTGAGTTCTAGCGGGTCTTATTCCTACAATGAGCAGTTCTTC. The V and J genes are TRBV7-2 and TRBJ2-1; 8 nucleotides align to TRBD2. This CDR3 is 18 amino acids long. Trimming at V came to 3 bases and at J to 1 base, leaving 11 bases not matched to a gene. CDR1 and CDR2 from the germline V gene are SGHTA and FQGNSA.

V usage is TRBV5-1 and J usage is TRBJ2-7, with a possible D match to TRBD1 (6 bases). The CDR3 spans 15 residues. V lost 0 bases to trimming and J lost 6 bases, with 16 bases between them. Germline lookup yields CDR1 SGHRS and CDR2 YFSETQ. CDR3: CASSLVRDTPFEQYF. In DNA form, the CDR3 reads TGCGCCAGCAGCTTGGTCAGGGACACCCCCTTCGAGCAGTACTTC.

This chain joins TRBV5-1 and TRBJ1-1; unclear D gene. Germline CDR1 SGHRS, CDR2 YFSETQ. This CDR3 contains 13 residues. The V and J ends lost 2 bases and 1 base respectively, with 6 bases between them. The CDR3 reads CASSLTGNTEAFF. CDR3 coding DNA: TGCGCCAGCAGCTTAACGGGGAACACTGAAGCTTTCTTT.

CDR3 residues: CASSPRGGTHIQETQYF. The CDR3 DNA sequence: TGTGCCAGCAGCCCTAGGGGGGGGACTCATATCCAAGAGACCCAGTACTTC. This chain joins TRBV9 and TRBJ2-5; D possibly corresponds to TRBD2 (7 bases). With 4 bases removed from V and 1 base from J, the gap between germline ends came to 20 bases. Per the germline V gene, CDR1 is SGDLS and CDR2 is YYNGEE. The CDR3 length is 17 residues.

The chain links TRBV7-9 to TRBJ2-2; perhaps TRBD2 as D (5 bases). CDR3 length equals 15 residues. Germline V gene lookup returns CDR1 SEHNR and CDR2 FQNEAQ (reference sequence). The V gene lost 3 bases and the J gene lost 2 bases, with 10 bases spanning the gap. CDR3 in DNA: TGTGCCAGCAGCTTCCGAGGGCCTAACACCGGGGAGCTGTTTTTT. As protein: CASSFRGPNTGELFF.

CDR3 DNA: TGTGCCATCGCACAGGGGCCGGGGCAGCCCCAGCATTTT. Protein sequence: CAIAQGPGQPQHF. The chain links TRBV19 to TRBJ1-5; 7 bases agree with TRBD1. The CDR3 length is 13 residues. The germline gives CDR1 LNHDA, CDR2 SQIVND (reference sequence). The V segment lost 10 bases and the J segment 7 bases; nucleotides outside the gene matches: 10.

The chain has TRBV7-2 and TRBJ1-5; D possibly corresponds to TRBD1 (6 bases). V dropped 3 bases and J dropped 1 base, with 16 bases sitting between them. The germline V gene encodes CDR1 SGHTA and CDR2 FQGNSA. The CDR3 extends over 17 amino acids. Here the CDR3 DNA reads TGTGCCAGCAGCTTTACGCCAGGACAGACCAGCAATCAGCCCCAGCATTTT. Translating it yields CASSFTPGQTSNQPQHF.

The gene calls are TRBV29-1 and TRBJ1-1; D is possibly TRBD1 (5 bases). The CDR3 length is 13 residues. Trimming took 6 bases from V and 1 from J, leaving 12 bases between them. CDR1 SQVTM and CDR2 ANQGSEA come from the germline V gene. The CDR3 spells CSVAGRGNTEAFF. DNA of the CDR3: TGCAGCGTCGCGGGACGGGGGAACACTGAAGCTTTCTTT. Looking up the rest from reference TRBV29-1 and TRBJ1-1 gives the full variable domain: SAVISQKPSRDICQRGTSLTIQCQVDSQVTMMFWYRQQPGQSLTLIATANQGSEATYESGFVIDKFPISRPNLTFSTLTVSNMSPEDSSIYLCSVAGRGNTEAFFGQGTRLTVV.

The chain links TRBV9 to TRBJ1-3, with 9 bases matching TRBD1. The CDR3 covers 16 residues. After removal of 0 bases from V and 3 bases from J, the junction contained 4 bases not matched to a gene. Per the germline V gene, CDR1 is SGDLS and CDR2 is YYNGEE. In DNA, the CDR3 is TGTGCCAGCAGCGTAGCTTGGGACAGGGATGGAAACACCATATATTTT. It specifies CASSVAWDRDGNTIYF. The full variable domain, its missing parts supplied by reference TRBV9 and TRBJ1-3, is DSGVTQTPKHLITATGQRVTLRCSPRSGDLSVYWYQQSLDQGLQFLIQYYNGEERAKGNILERFSAQQFPDLHSELNLSSLELGDSALYFCASSVAWDRDGNTIYFGEGSWLTVV.

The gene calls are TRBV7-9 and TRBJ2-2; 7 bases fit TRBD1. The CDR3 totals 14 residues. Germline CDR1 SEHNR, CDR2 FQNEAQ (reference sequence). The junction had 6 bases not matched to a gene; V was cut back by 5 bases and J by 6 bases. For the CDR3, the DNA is TGTGCCAGCAGCAAACAGGGGAGTCCCGGGGAGCTGTTTTTT. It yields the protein CASSKQGSPGELFF.

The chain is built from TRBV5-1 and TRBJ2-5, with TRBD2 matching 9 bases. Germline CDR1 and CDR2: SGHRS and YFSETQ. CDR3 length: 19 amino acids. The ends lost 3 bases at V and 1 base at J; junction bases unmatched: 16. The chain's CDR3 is CASSSGQASLAGFQETQYF. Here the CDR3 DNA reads TGCGCCAGCAGCTCAGGGCAGGCATCCCTAGCGGGGTTCCAAGAGACCCAGTACTTC.

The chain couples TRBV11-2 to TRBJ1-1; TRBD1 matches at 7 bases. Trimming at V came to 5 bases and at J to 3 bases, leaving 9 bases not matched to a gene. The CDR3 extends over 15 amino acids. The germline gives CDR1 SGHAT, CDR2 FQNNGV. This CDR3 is CASSGLQGLYTEAFF. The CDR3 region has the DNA TGTGCCAGCAGCGGGTTACAGGGGCTGTACACTGAAGCTTTCTTT.

CDR3 residues: CASSQDRVSSGPNMGTGELFF. DNA for the CDR3: TGCGCCAGCAGCCAAGATCGGGTTAGCTCGGGTCCGAATATGGGCACCGGGGAGCTGTTTTTT. V usage is TRBV4-3 and J usage is TRBJ2-2; D ambiguous. Germline CDR1 is LGHNA and CDR2 is YSLEER. The V and J ends lost 0 bases and 4 bases respectively, with 27 bases between them. The CDR3 is 21 residues long.

The CDR3: CASSLAGGVQETQYF. The CDR3 region has the DNA TGCGCCAGCAGCTTGGCCGGCGGGGTGCAAGAGACCCAGTACTTC. The gene calls are TRBV5-1 and TRBJ2-5; D is perhaps TRBD2 (6 bases). Trimming took off 0 bases at V and 2 bases at J, with 11 bases between the two ends. This CDR3 region has 15 residues. The germline V gene encodes CDR1 SGHRS and CDR2 YFSETQ. Together with reference TRBV5-1 and TRBJ2-5, the CDR3 gives the full variable domain: KAGVTQTPRYLIKTRGQQVTLSCSPISGHRSVSWYQQTPGQGLQFLFEYFSETQRNKGNFPGRFSGRQFSNSRSEMNVSTLELGDSALYLCASSLAGGVQETQYFGPGTRLLVL.

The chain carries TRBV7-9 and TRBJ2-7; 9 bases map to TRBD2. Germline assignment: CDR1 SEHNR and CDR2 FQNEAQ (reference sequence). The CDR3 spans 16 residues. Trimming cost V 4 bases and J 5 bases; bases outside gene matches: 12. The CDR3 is CASSSYSGRVFDEQYF. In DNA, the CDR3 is TGTGCCAGCAGCTCTTATAGCGGGAGAGTCTTCGACGAGCAGTACTTC. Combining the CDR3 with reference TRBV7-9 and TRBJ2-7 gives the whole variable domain DTGVSQNPRHKITKRGQNVTFRCDPISEHNRLYWYRQTLGQGPEFLTYFQNEAQLEKSRLLSDRFSAERPKGSFSTLEIQRTEQGDSAMYLCASSSYSGRVFDEQYFGPGTRLTVT.

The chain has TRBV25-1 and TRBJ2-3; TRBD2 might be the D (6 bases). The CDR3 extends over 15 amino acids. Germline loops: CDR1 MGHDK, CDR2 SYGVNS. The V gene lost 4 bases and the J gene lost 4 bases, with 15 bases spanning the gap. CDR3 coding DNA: TGTGCCAGCAGTGGAGAGGGCAGGGAGGCAGATACGCAGTATTTT. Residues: CASSGEGREADTQYF.

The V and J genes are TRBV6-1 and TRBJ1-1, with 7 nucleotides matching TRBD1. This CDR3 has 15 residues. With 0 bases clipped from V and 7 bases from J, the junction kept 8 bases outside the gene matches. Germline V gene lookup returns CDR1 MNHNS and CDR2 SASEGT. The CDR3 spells CASSEALGQFNEAFF. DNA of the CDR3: TGTGCCAGCAGTGAAGCGTTGGGACAGTTTAATGAAGCTTTCTTT.